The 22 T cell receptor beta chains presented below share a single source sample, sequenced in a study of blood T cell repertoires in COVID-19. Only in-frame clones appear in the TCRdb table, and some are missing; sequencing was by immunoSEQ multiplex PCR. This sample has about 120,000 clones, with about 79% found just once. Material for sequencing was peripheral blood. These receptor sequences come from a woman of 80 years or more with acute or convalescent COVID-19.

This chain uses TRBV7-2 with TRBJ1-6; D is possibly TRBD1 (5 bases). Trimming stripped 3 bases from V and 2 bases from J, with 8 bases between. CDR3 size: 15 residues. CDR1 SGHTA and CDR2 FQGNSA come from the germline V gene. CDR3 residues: CASSFGGAYNSPLHF. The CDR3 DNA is TGTGCCAGCAGCTTTGGGGGGGCCTATAATTCACCCCTCCACTTT. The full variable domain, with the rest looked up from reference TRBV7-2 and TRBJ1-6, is GAGVSQSPSNKVTEKGKDVELRCDPISGHTALYWYRQSLGQGLEFLIYFQGNSAPDKSGLPSDRFSAERTGGSVSTLTIQRTQQEDSAVYLCASSFGGAYNSPLHFGNGTRLTVT.

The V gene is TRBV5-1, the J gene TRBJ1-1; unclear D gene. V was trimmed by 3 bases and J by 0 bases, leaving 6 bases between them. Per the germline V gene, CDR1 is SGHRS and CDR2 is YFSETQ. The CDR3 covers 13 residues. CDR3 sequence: CASSSAVNTEAFF. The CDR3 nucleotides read TGCGCCAGCAGCTCCGCAGTGAACACTGAAGCTTTCTTT.

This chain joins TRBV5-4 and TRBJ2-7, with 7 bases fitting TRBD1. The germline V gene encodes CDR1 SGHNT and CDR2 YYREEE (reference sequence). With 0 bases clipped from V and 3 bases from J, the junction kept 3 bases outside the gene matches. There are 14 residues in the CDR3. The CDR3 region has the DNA TGTGCCAGCAGCTTGGAGACAGGGTTCTACGAGCAGTACTTC. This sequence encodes CASSLETGFYEQYF.

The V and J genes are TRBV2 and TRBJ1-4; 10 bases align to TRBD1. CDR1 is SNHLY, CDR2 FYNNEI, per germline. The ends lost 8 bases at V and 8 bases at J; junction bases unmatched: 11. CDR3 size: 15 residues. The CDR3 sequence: CASSEFGTGVEKLFF. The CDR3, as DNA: TGTGCCAGCTCCGAGTTTGGGACAGGGGTAGAAAAACTGTTTTTT. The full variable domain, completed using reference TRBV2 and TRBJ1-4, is EPEVTQTPSHQVTQMGQEVILRCVPISNHLYFYWYRQILGQKVEFLVSFYNNEISEKSEIFDDQFSVERPDGSNFTLKIRSTKLEDSAMYFCASSEFGTGVEKLFFGSGTQLSVL.

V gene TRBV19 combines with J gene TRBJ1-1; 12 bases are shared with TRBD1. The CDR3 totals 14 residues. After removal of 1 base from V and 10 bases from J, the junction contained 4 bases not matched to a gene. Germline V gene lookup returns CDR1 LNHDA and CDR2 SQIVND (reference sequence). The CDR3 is CASSIGGQGAPAFF. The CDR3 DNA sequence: TGTGCCAGTAGTATAGGGGGACAGGGGGCTCCAGCTTTCTTT.

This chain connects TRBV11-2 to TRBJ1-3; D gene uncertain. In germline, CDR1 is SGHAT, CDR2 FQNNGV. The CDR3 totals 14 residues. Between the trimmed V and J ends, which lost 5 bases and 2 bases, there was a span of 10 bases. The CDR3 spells CASSLGRTGNTIYF. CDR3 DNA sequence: TGTGCCAGCAGCCTTGGGAGGACTGGAAACACCATATATTTT.

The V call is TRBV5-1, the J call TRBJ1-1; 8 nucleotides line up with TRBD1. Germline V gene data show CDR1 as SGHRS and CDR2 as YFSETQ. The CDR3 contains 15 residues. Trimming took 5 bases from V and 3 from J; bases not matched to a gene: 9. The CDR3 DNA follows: TGCGCCAGCAGACCCAGGGGGCTTGGGGACACTGAAGCTTTCTTT. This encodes CASRPRGLGDTEAFF.

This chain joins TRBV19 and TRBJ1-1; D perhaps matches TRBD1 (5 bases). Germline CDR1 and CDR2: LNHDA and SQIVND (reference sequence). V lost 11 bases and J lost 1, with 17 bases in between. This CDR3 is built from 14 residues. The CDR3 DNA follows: TGTGCCTCATCCGGGGGGGTTCAGAACACTGAAGCTTTCTTT. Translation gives CASSGGVQNTEAFF.

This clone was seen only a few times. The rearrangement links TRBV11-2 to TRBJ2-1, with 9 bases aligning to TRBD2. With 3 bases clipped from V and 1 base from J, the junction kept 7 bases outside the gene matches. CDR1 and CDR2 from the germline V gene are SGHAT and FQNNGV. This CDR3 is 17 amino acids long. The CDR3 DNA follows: TGTGCCAGCAGCTTGGCGGGAGGGGGCTCTTCCTACAATGAGCAGTTCTTC. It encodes CASSLAGGGSSYNEQFF.

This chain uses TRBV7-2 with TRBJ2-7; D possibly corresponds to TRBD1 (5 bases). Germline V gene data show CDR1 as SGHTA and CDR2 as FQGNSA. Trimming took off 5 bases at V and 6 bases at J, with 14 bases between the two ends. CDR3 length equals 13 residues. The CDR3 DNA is TGTGCCAGCAGCATCCTACAGGTACCCGAGCAGTACTTC. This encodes CASSILQVPEQYF.

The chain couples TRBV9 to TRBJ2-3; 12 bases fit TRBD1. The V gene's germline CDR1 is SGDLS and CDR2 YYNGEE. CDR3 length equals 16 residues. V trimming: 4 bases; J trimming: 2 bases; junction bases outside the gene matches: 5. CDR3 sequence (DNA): TGTGCCAGCAGCTTTGGGGACAGGGGGCTCACAGATACGCAGTATTTT. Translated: CASSFGDRGLTDTQYF.

CDR3 nucleotide sequence: TGTGCCAGCACAGGGGGCTACGAGCAGTACTTC. This codes for CASTGGYEQYF. The chain has TRBV6-6 and TRBJ2-7, with 7 bases lining up with TRBD1. CDR3 length: 11 residues. V shed 7 bases and J 3 bases; nucleotides not matched to a gene: 0. Germline V gene data show CDR1 as MNHNY and CDR2 as SVGAGI (reference sequence).

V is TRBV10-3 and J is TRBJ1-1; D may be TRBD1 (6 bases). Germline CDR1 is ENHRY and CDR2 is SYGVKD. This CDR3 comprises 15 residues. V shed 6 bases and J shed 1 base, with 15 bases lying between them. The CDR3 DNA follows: TGTGCCATCAGCTCGACCGGGACACCGAACACTGAAGCTTTCTTT. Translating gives CAISSTGTPNTEAFF.

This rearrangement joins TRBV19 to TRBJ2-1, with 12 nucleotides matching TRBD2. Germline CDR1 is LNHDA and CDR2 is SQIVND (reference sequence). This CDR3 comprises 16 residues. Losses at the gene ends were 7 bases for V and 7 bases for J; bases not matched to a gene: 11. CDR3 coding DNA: TGTGCCAGTAATCCGCAGACTAGCGGGAGCGGAAATGAGCAGTTCTTC. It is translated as CASNPQTSGSGNEQFF. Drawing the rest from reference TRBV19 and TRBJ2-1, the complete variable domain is DGGITQSPKYLFRKEGQNVTLSCEQNLNHDAMYWYRQDPGQGLRLIYYSQIVNDFQKGDIAEGYSVSREKKESFPLTVTSAQKNPTAFYLCASNPQTSGSGNEQFFGPGTRLTVL.

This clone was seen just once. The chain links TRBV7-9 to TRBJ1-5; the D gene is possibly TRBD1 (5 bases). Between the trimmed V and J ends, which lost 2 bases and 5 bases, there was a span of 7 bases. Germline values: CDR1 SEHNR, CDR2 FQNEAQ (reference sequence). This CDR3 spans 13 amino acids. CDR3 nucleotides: TGTGCCAGCAGCTTATGGGGGGATCAGCCCCAGCATTTT. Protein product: CASSLWGDQPQHF.

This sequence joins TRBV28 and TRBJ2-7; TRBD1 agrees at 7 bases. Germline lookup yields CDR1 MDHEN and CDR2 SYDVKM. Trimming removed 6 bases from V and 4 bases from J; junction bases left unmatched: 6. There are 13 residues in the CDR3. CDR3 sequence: CASRGTVLYEQYF. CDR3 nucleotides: TGTGCCAGCAGGGGGACAGTCCTGTACGAGCAGTACTTC.

The CDR3 DNA reads TGTGCCAGCAGCTTGTCCTACAGGAATTCACCCCTCCACTTT. This translates into CASSLSYRNSPLHF. The V call is TRBV5-4, the J call TRBJ1-6; tentatively, D is TRBD1 (5 bases). V dropped 1 base and J dropped 7 bases, with 9 bases sitting between them. The CDR3 loop spans 14 amino acids. CDR1 and CDR2 (germline): SGHNT, YYREEE (reference sequence).

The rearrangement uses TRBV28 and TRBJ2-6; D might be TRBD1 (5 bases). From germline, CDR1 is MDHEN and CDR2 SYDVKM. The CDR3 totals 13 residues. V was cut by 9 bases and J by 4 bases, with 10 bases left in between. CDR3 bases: TGTGCCAGTGTAGGGGCCGGGGCCAACGTCCTGACTTTC. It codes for CASVGAGANVLTF.

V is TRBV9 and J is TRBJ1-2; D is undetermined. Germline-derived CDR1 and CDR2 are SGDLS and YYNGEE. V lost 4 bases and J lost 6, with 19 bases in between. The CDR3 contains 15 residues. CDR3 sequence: CASSSWSPGSHGYTF. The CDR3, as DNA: TGTGCCAGCAGCTCGTGGTCTCCCGGGTCCCATGGCTACACCTTC.

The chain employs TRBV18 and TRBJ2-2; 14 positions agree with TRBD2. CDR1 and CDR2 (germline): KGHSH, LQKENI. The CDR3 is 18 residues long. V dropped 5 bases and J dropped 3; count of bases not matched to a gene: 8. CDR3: CASSALTSGRADTGELFF. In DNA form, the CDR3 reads TGTGCCAGCTCAGCCTTGACTAGCGGGAGGGCCGACACCGGGGAGCTGTTTTTT.

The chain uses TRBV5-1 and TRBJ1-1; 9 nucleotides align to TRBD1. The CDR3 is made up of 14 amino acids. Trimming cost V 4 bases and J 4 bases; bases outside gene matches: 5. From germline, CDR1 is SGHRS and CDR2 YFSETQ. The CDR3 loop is CASSRTGESTEAFF. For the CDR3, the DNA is TGCGCCAGCAGCCGGACAGGGGAGAGCACTGAAGCTTTCTTT. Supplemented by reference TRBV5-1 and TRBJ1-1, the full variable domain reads KAGVTQTPRYLIKTRGQQVTLSCSPISGHRSVSWYQQTPGQGLQFLFEYFSETQRNKGNFPGRFSGRQFSNSRSEMNVSTLELGDSALYLCASSRTGESTEAFFGQGTRLTVV.

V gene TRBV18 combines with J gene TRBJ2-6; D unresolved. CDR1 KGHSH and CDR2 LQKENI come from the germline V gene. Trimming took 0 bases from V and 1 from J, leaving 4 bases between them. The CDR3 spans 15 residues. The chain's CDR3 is CASSPPNSGANVLTF. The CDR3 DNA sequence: TGTGCCAGCTCACCACCTAATTCTGGGGCCAACGTCCTGACTTTC.